The 5 T cell receptor beta chains in this list originate from one sample, sequenced in a study of regulatory T cells in long-lasting Graves disease. Time point meaning: persistent/refractory GD, antithyroid drugs over 5 years with positive TRAb. Researchers made the TCR library from RNA that was extracted from PBMCs. TCR beta libraries were built with iRepertoire HTBI primers and Arm-PCR of CDR3 regions. A single record per CDR3 protein comes from TCRdb applying MiXCR to the multiplex PCR reads. The repertoire has about 660,000 distinct CDR3 sequences, approximately 31% of them found once; the top ten carry under 50%. This specimen was peripheral blood mononuclear cells (PBMCs), taken when the disease was refractory, from a patient treated with antithyroid drugs. Source of these receptors: a female donor with Graves disease.

Ten or more counts support this clonotype. The V call is TRBV28, the J call TRBJ1-1; D not resolved. The CDR3 has 15 amino acids. CDR1 is MDHEN, CDR2 SYDVKM, per germline. Deletions cut 5 bases from V and 0 bases from J, with 13 bases between. In nucleotides, the CDR3 is TGTGCCAGCAGTACCACCTATAAGATGAACACTGAAGCTTTCTTT. It encodes CASSTTYKMNTEAFF.

The CDR3 DNA is TGTGCCAGCAGCTTGAGACGGCCCCAGGGTGAAAAACTGTTTTTT. It yields the protein CASSLRRPQGEKLFF. The chain is built from TRBV7-9 and TRBJ1-4, with a possible D match to TRBD1 (5 bases). The CDR3 runs to 15 residues. Germline CDR1 is SEHNR and CDR2 is FQNEAQ (reference sequence). Trimming removed 3 bases at V and 7 bases at J, with 15 bases between. The full variable domain, with the rest looked up from reference TRBV7-9 and TRBJ1-4, is DTGVSQNPRHKITKRGQNVTFRCDPISEHNRLYWYRQTLGQGPEFLTYFQNEAQLEKSRLLSDRFSAERPKGSFSTLEIQRTEQGDSAMYLCASSLRRPQGEKLFFGSGTQLSVL.

Notes on this clonotype: This may arise from a read error, as a much more abundant clone is one base away. The chain is built from TRBV12-3 or TRBV12-4 and TRBJ1-6; weak D call: TRBD1 (5 bases). The CDR3 is made up of 14 amino acids. The CDR3 coding sequence is TGTGCCAGCAGCGGGACGGTGCCGAATTCACCCCCCCACTTT. Translating it yields CASSGTVPNSPPHF.

The chain employs TRBV19 and TRBJ2-7; the D gene is possibly TRBD2 (5 bases). The CDR3 sequence is 12 residues long. Germline lookup yields CDR1 LNHDA and CDR2 SQIVND (reference sequence). Trimming took 6 bases from V and 4 from J, leaving 10 bases between them. The CDR3 region is CASSGRDYEQYF. The CDR3 bases are TGTGCCAGTAGCGGCCGGGATTACGAGCAGTACTTC.

Of note for this clonotype: The junction shows a germline mismatch at one end, possibly a read error. The rearrangement links TRBV2 to TRBJ1-5; no firm D call. Germline V CDR1 and CDR2: SNHLY, FYNNEI. The CDR3 contains 13 residues. CDR3 protein: CACSEEGSQPQHF. The DNA of the CDR3 is TGTGCCTGCAGTGAAGAAGGTTCTCAGCCCCAGCATTTT.